These T cell receptor beta chains were read from a single sample in a study of shared clonotypes between healthy human individuals. TCRdb's table, derived via immunoSEQ multiplex PCR, lists solely in-frame clones and lacks some. The sample lists around 2.5 million clones, roughly 93% occurring once. The sample was naive CD4+ T cells from PBMCs. Receptors were obtained from a man in his late teens or twenties in good health. Some clones in this sample may be carry-over from other donors' samples. Each CDR3 is given with its conserved first and last residue. The D gene is left open where the match is weak. Size is stated for part of the rows, as once, few or many counts, or as a class when the clone is expanded.

V: TRBV5-8; size: NA; J: TRBJ2-5; D: TRBD2; CDR3: CASSARLAGGRETQYF; DNA: TGTGCCAGCAGCGCCAGACTAGCGGGAGGGCGGGAGACCCAGTACTTC
V: TRBV7-2; size: NA; J: TRBJ2-2; D: NA; CDR3: CASRKGDRHGELFF; DNA: TGTGCCAGCAGGAAAGGGGACCGACACGGGGAGCTGTTTTTT
V: TRBV28; size: NA; J: TRBJ1-5; D: NA; CDR3: CASSPTGEYYSNQPQHF; DNA: TGTGCCAGCAGCCCTACCGGCGAATATTATAGCAATCAGCCCCAGCATTTT
V: TRBV28; size: NA; J: TRBJ2-2; D: TRBD2; CDR3: CATVSMGEGTGELFF; DNA: TGTGCCACCGTATCGATGGGGGAGGGAACCGGGGAGCTGTTTTTT
V: TRBV20-1; size: NA; J: TRBJ2-5; D: NA; CDR3: CSAGIRETQYF; DNA: TGCAGTGCTGGGATCAGAGAGACCCAGTACTTC
V: TRBV7-9; size: NA; J: TRBJ2-1; D: NA; CDR3: CASSSNAGDDEQFF; DNA: TGTGCCAGCAGCTCAAACGCGGGTGACGATGAGCAGTTCTTC
V: TRBV7-3; size: NA; J: TRBJ2-7; D: TRBD1; CDR3: CASSLLGQYEQYF; DNA: TGTGCCAGCAGCTTACTGGGACAGTACGAGCAGTACTTC
V: TRBV28; size: once; J: TRBJ2-2; D: NA; CDR3: CASSSSAGVTGELFF; DNA: NA
V: TRBV5-4; size: NA; J: TRBJ2-2; D: NA; CDR3: CASSLADGNTGELFF; DNA: TGTGCCAGCAGCTTGGCCGACGGGAACACCGGGGAGCTGTTTTTT
V: TRBV9; size: NA; J: TRBJ2-5; D: NA; CDR3: CASSVGGSLNQETQYF; DNA: TGTGCCAGCAGCGTAGGGGGGAGTCTAAACCAAGAGACCCAGTACTTC
V: TRBV5-1; size: NA; J: TRBJ2-5; D: NA; CDR3: CASSYPGSGETQYF; DNA: TGCGCCAGCAGCTATCCGGGAAGCGGGGAGACCCAGTACTTC
V: TRBV12-2; size: NA; J: TRBJ1-2; D: NA; CDR3: CASRFSSRRPGWNWGYTF; DNA: TGTGCAAGTCGCTTCTCTTCCCGAAGGCCAGGTTGGAATTGGGGCTACACCTTC
V: TRBV5-4; size: NA; J: TRBJ2-6; D: NA; CDR3: CASSVDTVSGANVLTF; DNA: TGTGCCAGCAGCGTGGACACAGTCTCTGGGGCCAACGTCCTGACTTTC
V: TRBV4-2; size: NA; J: TRBJ2-2; D: NA; CDR3: CASSQDEESTGELFF; DNA: TGTGCCAGCAGCCAAGATGAGGAGAGCACCGGGGAGCTGTTTTTT
V: TRBV18; size: NA; J: TRBJ2-4; D: TRBD2; CDR3: CASSPTGTSGRASNIQYF; DNA: TGTGCCAGCTCACCAACGGGTACTAGCGGGAGGGCCTCGAACATTCAGTACTTC
V: TRBV2; size: once; J: TRBJ2-1; D: NA; CDR3: CASGSRASSYNEQFF; DNA: TGTGCCAGTGGGAGCAGGGCGAGCTCCTACAATGAGCAGTTCTTC